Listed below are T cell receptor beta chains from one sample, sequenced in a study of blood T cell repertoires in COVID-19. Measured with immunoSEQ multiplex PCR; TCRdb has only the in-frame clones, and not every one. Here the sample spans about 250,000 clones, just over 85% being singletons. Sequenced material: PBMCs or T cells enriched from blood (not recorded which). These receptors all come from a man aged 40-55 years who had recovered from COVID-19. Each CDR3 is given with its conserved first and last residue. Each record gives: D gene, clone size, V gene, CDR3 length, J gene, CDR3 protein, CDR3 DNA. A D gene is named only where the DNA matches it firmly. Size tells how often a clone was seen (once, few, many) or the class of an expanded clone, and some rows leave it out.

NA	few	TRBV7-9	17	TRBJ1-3	CASSPPGKGLRGNTIYF	TGTGCCAGCAGCCCGCCGGGGAAGGGACTGAGGGGAAACACCATATATTTT
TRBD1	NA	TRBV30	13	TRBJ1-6	CAYHRGRDSPLHF	TGTGCCTACCACAGGGGCCGTGATTCACCCCTCCACTTT
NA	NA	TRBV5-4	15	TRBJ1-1	CASSLRKQGSTEAFF	TGTGCCAGCAGCTTAAGAAAACAGGGAAGCACTGAAGCTTTCTTT
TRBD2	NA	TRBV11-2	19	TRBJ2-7	CASSLDLSGLAGFSYEQYF	TGTGCCAGCAGCTTAGATCTGTCAGGACTAGCGGGTTTCTCCTACGAGCAGTACTTC
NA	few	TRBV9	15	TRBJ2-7	CASTPTGTPTYEQYF	TGTGCCAGCACCCCGACCGGGACACCCACCTACGAGCAGTACTTC
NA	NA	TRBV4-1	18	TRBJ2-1	CASSQRVGGGTGYDEQFF	TGCGCCAGCAGCCAAAGGGTTGGCGGGGGCACGGGTTACGATGAGCAGTTCTTC
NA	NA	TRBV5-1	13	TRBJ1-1	CASSSRENTEAFF	TGCGCCAGCAGCTCGAGGGAGAACACTGAAGCTTTCTTT
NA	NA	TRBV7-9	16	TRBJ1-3	CASSLIPRGPRNTIYF	TGTGCCAGCAGCTTAATCCCCCGGGGTCCGCGAAACACCATATATTTT
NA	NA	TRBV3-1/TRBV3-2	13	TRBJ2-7	CASSQHTTYEQYF	TGTGCCAGCAGCCAACACACAACCTACGAGCAGTACTTC
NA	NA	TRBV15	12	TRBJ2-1	CATSSRNYEQFF	TGTGCCACCAGCAGCCGAAACTACGAGCAGTTCTTC
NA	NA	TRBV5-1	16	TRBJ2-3	CASSEAGEAEADTQYF	TGCGCCAGCAGCGAGGCTGGGGAGGCGGAGGCAGATACGCAGTATTTT
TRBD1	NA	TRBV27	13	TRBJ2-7	CASRDRASYEQYF	TGTGCCAGCAGGGACAGGGCCTCCTACGAGCAGTACTTC
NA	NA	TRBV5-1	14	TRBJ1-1	CASSLNPHNTEAFF	TGCGCCAGCAGCTTGAATCCACATAACACTGAAGCTTTCTTT
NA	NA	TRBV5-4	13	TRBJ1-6	CASSLDDISPLHF	TGTGCCAGCAGCTTGGACGACATTTCACCCCTCCACTTT
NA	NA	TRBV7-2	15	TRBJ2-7	CASSILAGRTYEQYF	NA
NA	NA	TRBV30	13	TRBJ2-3	CAWSGLGPDTQYF	TGTGCCTGGAGTGGACTCGGCCCAGATACGCAGTATTTT
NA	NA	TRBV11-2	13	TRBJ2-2	CASSFERTGELFF	TGTGCCAGCAGCTTCGAGCGGACCGGGGAGCTGTTTTTT
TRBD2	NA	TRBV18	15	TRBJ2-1	CASSPTSGGNNEQFF	TGTGCCAGCTCACCGACTAGCGGGGGGAACAATGAGCAGTTCTTC
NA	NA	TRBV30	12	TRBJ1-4	CARTGQSEKLFF	TGTGCCCGAACAGGGCAGAGTGAAAAACTGTTTTTT
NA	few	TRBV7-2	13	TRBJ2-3	CASSLGGADTQYF	TGTGCCAGCAGCTTAGGGGGGGCAGATACGCAGTATTTT
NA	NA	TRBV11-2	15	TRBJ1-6	CASRPTGTLNSPLHF	TGTGCCAGCAGACCTACAGGGACGTTAAATTCACCCCTCCACTTT
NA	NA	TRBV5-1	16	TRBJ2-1	CASSLDMSGEYNEQFF	TGCGCCAGCAGCTTGGATATGAGTGGGGAGTACAATGAGCAGTTCTTC
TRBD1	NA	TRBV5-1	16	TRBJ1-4	CASSSEPDRGNEKLFF	TGCGCCAGCAGCTCCGAGCCGGACAGGGGTAATGAAAAACTGTTTTTT
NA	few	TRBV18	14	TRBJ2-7	CASSPGLQGYEQYF	TGTGCCAGCTCACCAGGATTACAGGGCTACGAGCAGTACTTC
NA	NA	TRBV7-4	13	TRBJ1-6	CASSLAPAAPLHF	TGTGCCAGCAGCTTAGCACCAGCGGCACCCCTCCACTTT
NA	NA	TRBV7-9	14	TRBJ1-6	CASSFEGGNSPLHF	TGTGCCAGCAGCTTCGAGGGTGGGAATTCACCCCTCCACTTT
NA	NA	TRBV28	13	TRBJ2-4	CASSFPQANIQYF	TGTGCCAGCAGTTTCCCCCAGGCAAACATTCAGTACTTC
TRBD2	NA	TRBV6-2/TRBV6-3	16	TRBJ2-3	CASSYSTSGGTDTQYF	TGTGCCAGCAGTTACTCAACTAGCGGGGGCACAGATACGCAGTATTTT
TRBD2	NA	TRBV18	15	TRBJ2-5	CASSPQLGGGETQYF	TGTGCCAGCTCACCGCAACTGGGCGGGGGAGAGACCCAGTACTTC
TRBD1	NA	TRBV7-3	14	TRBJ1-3	CASSSGTGENTIYF	TGTGCCAGCAGCTCCGGGACAGGGGAAAACACCATATATTTT
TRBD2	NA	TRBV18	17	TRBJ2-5	CASSPKALTGGSETQYF	TGTGCCAGCTCACCTAAAGCGCTGACGGGGGGTTCAGAGACCCAGTACTTC
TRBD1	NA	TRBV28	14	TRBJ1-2	CASSVDREDYGYTF	TGTGCCAGCAGTGTAGACAGGGAGGACTATGGCTACACCTTC
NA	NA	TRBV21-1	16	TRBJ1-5	CASGGKGRSSNQPQHF	TGTGCCAGCGGCGGGAAAGGACGGTCTAGCAATCAGCCCCAGCATTTT
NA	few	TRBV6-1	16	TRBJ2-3	CASSEARAPSIGTQYF	TGTGCCAGCAGTGAAGCCCGCGCCCCCTCCATTGGTACGCAGTATTTT
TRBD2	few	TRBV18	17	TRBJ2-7	CASSPTLAGGVPYEQYF	TGTGCCAGCTCACCGACTCTAGCGGGAGGGGTCCCCTACGAGCAGTACTTC
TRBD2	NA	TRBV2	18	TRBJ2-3	CASSELGTSGGDTDTQYF	TGTGCCAGCAGTGAGCTTGGGACTAGCGGGGGAGACACAGATACGCAGTATTTT
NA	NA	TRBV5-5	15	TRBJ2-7	CASSWRDREISEQYF	TGTGCCAGCAGCTGGCGGGACCGCGAGATCTCCGAGCAGTACTTC
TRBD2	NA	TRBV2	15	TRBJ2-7	CASSPGTSGTYEQYF	TGTGCCAGCAGTCCCGGGACTAGCGGTACCTACGAGCAGTACTTC
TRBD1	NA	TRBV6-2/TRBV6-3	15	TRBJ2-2	CASSRPDRVPGELFF	TGTGCCAGCAGTCGACCGGACAGGGTACCCGGGGAGCTGTTTTTT
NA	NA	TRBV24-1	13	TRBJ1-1	CATTQGLHTEAFF	TGTGCCACCACCCAGGGATTACACACTGAAGCTTTCTTT
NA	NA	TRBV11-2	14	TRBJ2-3	CASSLDRGADTQYF	TGTGCCAGCAGCTTAGACAGGGGGGCAGATACGCAGTATTTT
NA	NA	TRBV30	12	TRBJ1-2	CAWSVINYGYTF	TGTGCCTGGAGTGTAATAAACTATGGCTACACCTTC
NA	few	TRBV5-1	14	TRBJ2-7	CASSLSQGDVEQYF	TGCGCCAGCAGCTTGAGCCAAGGGGATGTGGAGCAGTACTTC
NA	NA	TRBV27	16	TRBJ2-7	CASSTSSSARTYGQYF	TGTGCCAGCAGTACCTCATCTAGCGCCCGAACGTACGGGCAGTACTTC
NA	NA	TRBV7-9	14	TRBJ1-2	CASNGGSYSYGYTF	TGTGCCAGCAACGGGGGGTCTTATTCCTATGGCTACACCTTC
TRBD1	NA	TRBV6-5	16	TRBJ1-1	CASSYSLEGAVTEAFF	TGTGCCAGCAGTTACTCACTAGAGGGGGCGGTAACTGAAGCTTTCTTT
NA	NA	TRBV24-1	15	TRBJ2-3	CATSDDSFSSDTQYF	TGTGCCACCAGTGATGACAGTTTTTCTTCAGATACGCAGTATTTT
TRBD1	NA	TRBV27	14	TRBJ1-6	CASSTDRAYSPLHF	TGTGCCAGCAGTACTGACAGGGCCTATTCACCCCTCCACTTT
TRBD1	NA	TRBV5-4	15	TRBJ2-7	CASSFRLGTGAEQYF	TGTGCCAGCAGCTTCCGCCTAGGGACAGGGGCCGAGCAGTACTTC
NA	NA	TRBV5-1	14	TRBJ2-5	CASSLGDPRGTQYF	TGCGCCAGCAGCTTGGGTGACCCACGAGGGACCCAGTACTTC
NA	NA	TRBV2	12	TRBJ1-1	CAIQQGFTEAFF	TGTGCCATCCAACAGGGATTTACTGAAGCTTTCTTT
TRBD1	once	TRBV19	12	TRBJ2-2	CASSQGAGELFF	TGTGCCAGTAGTCAGGGGGCCGGGGAGCTGTTTTTT
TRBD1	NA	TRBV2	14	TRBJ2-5	CASPDRGLGETQYF	TGTGCCAGCCCGGACAGGGGGTTAGGAGAGACCCAGTACTTC
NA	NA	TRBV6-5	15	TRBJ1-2	CASTPGRGAGYGYTF	TGTGCCAGCACCCCCGGGAGGGGGGCAGGTTATGGCTACACCTTC
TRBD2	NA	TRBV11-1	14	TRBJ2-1	CASSLTSGRNEQFF	TGTGCCAGCAGCTTAACTAGCGGGAGAAATGAGCAGTTCTTC
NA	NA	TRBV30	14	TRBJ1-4	CAWGTEGDSEKLFF	TGTGCCTGGGGTACAGAAGGGGACTCTGAAAAACTGTTTTTT
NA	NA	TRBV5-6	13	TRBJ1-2	CASSGNRGGGYTF	TGTGCCAGCAGCGGAAATAGGGGGGGTGGCTACACCTTC
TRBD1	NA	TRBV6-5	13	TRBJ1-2	CASSYRDSYGYTF	TGTGCCAGCAGTTATCGGGACAGCTATGGCTACACCTTC
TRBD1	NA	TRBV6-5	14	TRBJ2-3	CASIQGQDSDTQYF	TGTGCCAGCATCCAGGGACAGGATTCGGATACGCAGTATTTT
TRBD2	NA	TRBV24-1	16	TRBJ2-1	CATSDPGLAGVNEQFF	TGTGCCACCAGTGATCCGGGACTAGCGGGAGTGAATGAGCAGTTCTTC